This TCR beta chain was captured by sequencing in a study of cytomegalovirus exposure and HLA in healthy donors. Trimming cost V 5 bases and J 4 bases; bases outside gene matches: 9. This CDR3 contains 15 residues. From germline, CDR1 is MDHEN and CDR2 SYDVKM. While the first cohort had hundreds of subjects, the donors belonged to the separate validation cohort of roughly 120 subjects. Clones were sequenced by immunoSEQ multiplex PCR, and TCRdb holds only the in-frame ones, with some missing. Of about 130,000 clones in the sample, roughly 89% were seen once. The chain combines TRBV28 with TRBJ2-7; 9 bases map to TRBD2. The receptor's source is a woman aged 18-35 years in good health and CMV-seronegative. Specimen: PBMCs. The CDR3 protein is CASSPPLAGMYEQYF. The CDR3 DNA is TGTGCCAGCAGTCCGCCCCTAGCGGGGATGTACGAGCAGTACTTC.